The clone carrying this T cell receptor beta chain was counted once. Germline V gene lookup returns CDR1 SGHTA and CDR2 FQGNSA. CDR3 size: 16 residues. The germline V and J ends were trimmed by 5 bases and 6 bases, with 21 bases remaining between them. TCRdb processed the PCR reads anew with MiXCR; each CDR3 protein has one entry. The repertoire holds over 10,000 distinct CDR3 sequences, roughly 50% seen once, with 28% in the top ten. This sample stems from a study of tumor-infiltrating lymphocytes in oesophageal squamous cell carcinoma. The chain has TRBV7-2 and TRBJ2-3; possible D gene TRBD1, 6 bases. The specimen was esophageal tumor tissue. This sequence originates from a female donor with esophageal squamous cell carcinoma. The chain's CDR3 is CASSRNQLGAGDTQYF. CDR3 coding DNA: TGTGCCAGCAGCCGCAATCAGCTGGGGGCCGGGGATACGCAGTATTTT.